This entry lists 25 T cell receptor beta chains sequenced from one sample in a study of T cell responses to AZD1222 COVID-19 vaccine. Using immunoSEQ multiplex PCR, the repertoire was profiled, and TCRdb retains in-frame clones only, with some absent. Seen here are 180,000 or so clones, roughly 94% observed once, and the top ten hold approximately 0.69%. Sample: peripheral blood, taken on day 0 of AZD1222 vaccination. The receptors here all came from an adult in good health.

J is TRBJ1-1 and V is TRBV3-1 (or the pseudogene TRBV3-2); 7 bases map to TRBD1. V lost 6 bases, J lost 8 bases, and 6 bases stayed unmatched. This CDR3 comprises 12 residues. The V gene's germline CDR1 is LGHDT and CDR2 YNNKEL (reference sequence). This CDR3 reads CASSSTGNEAFF. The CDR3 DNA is TGTGCCAGCAGTTCGACAGGGAACGAAGCTTTCTTT.

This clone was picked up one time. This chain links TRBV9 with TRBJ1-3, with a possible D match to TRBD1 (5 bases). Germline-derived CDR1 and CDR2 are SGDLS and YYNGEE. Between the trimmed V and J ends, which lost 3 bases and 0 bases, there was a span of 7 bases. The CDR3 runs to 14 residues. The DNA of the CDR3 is TGTGCCAGCAGCGGGGGCCACTCTGGAAACACCATATATTTT. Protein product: CASSGGHSGNTIYF.

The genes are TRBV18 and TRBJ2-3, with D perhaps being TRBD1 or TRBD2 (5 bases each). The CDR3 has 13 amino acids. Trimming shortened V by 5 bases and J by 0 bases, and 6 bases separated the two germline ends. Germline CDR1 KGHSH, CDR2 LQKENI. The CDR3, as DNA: TGTGCCAGCTCAGGGACGAGCACAGATACGCAGTATTTT. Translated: CASSGTSTDTQYF.

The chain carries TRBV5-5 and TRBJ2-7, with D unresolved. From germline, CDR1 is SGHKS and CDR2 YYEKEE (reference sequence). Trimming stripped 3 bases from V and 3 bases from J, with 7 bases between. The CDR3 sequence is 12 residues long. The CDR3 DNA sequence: TGTGCCAGCAGCTCGGAGCGCTACGAGCAGTACTTC. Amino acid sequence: CASSSERYEQYF.

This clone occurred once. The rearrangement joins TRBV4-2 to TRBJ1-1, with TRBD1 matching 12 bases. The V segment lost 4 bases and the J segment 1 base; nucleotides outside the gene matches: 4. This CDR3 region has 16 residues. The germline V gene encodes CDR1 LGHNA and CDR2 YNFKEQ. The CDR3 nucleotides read TGTGCCAGCAGCCCCCGGGACAGGGGGCCGAACACTGAAGCTTTCTTT. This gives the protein CASSPRDRGPNTEAFF.

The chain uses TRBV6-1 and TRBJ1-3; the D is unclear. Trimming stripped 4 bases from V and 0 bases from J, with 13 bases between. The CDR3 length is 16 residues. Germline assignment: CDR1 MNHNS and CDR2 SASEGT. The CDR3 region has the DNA TGTGCCAGCAGTGGTCCGACGGGCGGCTCTGGAAACACCATATATTTT. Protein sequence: CASSGPTGGSGNTIYF.

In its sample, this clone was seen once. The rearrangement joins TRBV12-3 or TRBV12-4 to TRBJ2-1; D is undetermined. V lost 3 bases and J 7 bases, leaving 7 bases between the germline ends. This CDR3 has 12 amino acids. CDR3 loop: CASSFAANEQFF. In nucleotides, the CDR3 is TGTGCCAGCAGTTTCGCAGCGAATGAGCAGTTCTTC.

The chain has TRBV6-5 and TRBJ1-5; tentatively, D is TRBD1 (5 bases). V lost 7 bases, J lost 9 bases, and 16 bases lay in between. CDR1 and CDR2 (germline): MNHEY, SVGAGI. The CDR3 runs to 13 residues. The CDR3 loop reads CASTWDPRGPQHF. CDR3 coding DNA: TGTGCCAGCACCTGGGACCCCCGTGGGCCCCAGCATTTT.

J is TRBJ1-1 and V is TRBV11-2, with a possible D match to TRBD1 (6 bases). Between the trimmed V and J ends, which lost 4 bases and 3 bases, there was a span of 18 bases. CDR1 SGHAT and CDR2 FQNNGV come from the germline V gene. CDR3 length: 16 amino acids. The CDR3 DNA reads TGTGCCAGCAGCTATATTTACAGGGAAGTGGACACTGAAGCTTTCTTT. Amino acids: CASSYIYREVDTEAFF.

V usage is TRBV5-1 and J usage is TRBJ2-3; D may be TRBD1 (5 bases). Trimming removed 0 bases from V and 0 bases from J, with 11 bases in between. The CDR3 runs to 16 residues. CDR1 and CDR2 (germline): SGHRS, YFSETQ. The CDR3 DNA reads TGCGCCAGCAGCTTGGGTGCTGGGGCTAGCACAGATACGCAGTATTTT. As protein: CASSLGAGASTDTQYF.

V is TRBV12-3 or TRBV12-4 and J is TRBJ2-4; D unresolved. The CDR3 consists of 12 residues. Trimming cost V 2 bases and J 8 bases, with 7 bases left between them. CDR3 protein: CASSLQMHIQYF. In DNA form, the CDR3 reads TGTGCCAGCAGTTTACAGATGCACATTCAGTACTTC.

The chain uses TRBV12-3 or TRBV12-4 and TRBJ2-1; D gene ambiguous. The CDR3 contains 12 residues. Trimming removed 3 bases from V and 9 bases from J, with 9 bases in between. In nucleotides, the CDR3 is TGTGCCAGCAGTTTGGTCCCCGGTGAGCAGTTCTTC. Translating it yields CASSLVPGEQFF.

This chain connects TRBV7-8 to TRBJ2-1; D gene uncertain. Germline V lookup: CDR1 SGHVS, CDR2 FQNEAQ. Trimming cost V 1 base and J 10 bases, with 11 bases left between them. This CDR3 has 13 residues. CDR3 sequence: CASSLVALKEQFF. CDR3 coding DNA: TGTGCCAGCAGCTTAGTAGCCCTCAAGGAGCAGTTCTTC.

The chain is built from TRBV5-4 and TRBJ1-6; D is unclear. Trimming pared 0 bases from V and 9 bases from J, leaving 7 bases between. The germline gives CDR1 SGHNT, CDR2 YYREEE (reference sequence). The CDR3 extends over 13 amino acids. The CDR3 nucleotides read TGTGCCAGCAGCTTGGAAAGGGTTTCACCCCTCCACTTT. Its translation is CASSLERVSPLHF. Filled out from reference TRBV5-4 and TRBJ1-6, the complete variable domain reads ETGVTQSPTHLIKTRGQQVTLRCSSQSGHNTVSWYQQALGQGPQFIFQYYREEENGRGNFPPRFSGLQFPNYSSELNVNALELDDSALYLCASSLERVSPLHFGNGTRLTVT.

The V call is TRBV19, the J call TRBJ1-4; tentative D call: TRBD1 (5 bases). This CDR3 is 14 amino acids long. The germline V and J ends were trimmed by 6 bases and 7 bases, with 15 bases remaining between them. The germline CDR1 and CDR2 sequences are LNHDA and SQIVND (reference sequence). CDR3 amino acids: CASSRQPLGEKLFF. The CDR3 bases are TGTGCCAGTAGCCGACAGCCCCTGGGTGAAAAACTGTTTTTT.

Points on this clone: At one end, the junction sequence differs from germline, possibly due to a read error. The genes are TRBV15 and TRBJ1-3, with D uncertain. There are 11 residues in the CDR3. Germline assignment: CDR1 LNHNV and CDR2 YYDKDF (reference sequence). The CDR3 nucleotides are TGTGCCACCCAAATCGGCGGACTGTGGGATTTT. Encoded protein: CATQIGGLWDF.

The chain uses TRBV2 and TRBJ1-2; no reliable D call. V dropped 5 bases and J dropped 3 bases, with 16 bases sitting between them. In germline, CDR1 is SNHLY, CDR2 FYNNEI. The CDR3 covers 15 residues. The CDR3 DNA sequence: TGTGCCAGCAGTTCGACAAGGGCCCCCTACTATGGCTACACCTTC. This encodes CASSSTRAPYYGYTF.

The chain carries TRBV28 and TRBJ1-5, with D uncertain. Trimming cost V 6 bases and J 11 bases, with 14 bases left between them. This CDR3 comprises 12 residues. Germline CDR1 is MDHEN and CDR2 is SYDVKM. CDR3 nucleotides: TGTGCCAGCAGCCCCCCGATTATGACCCAGCATTTT. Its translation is CASSPPIMTQHF. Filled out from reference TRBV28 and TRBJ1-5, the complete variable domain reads DVKVTQSSRYLVKRTGEKVFLECVQDMDHENMFWYRQDPGLGLRLIYFSYDVKMKEKGDIPEGYSVSREKKERFSLILESASTNQTSMYLCASSPPIMTQHFGDGTRLSIL.

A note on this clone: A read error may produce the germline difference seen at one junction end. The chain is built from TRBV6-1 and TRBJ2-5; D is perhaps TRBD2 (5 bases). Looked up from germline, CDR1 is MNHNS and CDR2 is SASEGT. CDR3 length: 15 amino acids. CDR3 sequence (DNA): TGTGCCAGCACTGAAAACACAACCCCGGGGGAGACCCAGTACTTC. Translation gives CASTENTTPGETQYF.

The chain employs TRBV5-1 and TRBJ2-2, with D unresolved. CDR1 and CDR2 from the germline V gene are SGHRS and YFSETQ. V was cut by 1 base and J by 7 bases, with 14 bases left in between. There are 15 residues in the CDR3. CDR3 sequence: CASSLMEIDVGELFF. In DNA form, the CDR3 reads TGCGCCAGCAGCTTGATGGAAATTGACGTCGGGGAGCTGTTTTTT.

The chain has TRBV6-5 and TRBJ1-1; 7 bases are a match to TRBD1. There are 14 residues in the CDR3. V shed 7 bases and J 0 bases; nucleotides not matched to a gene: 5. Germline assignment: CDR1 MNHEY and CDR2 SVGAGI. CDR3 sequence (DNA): TGTGCCAGCATCCGACAGGGATTGAACACTGAAGCTTTCTTT. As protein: CASIRQGLNTEAFF.

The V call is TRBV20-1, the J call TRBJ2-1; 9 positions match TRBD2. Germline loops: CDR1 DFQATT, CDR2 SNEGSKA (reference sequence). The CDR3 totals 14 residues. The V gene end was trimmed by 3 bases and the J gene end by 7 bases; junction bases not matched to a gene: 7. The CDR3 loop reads CSASVSGSGNEQFF. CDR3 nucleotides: TGCAGTGCTAGTGTTAGCGGGAGTGGTAATGAGCAGTTCTTC.

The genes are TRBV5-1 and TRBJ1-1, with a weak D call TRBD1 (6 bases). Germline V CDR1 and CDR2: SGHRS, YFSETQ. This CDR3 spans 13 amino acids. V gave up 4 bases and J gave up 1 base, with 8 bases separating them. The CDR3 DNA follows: TGCGCCAGCAGCCAGGGACAGAACACTGAAGCTTTCTTT. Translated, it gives CASSQGQNTEAFF.

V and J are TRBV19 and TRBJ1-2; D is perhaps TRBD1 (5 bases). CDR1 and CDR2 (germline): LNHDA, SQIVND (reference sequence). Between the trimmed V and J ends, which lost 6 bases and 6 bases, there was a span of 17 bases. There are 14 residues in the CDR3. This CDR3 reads CASRAGRSLDGYTF. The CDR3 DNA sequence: TGTGCCAGTAGGGCGGGACGGTCCCTCGATGGCTACACCTTC.

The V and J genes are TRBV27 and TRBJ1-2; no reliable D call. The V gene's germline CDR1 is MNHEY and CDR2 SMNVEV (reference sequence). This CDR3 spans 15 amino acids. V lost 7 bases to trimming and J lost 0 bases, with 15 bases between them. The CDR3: CASTDNPPANYGYTF. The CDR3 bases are TGTGCCAGCACCGACAATCCCCCGGCTAACTATGGCTACACCTTC.